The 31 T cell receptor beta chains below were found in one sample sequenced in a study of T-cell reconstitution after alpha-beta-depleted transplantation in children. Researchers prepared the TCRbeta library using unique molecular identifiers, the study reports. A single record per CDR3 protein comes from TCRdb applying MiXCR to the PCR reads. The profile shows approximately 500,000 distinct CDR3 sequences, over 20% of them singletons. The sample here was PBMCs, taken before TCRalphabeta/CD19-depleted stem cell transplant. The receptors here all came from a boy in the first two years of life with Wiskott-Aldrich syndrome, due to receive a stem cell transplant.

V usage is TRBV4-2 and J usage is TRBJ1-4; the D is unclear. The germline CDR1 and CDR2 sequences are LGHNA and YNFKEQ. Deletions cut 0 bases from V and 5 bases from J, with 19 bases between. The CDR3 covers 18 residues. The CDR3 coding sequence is TGTGCCAGCAGCCAAGATTCGACGCGCAGGAGGAACAATGAAAAACTGTTTTTT. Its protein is CASSQDSTRRRNNEKLFF.

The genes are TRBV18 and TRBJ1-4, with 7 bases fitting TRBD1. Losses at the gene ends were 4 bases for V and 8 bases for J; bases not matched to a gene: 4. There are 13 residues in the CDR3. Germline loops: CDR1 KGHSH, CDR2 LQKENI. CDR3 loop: CASSRQGGEKLFF. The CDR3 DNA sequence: TGTGCCAGCTCACGGCAGGGGGGCGAAAAACTGTTTTTT. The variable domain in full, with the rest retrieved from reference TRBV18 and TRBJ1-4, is NAGVMQNPRHLVRRRGQEARLRCSPMKGHSHVYWYRQLPEEGLKFMVYLQKENIIDESGMPKERFSAEFPKEGPSILRIQQVVRGDSAAYFCASSRQGGEKLFFGSGTQLSVL.

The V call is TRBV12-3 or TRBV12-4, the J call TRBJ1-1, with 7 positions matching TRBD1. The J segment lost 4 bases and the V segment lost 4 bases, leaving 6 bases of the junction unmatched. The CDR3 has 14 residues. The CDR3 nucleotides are TGTGCCAGCAGTTGGACAGGCCCGACCACTGAAGCTTTCTTT. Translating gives CASSWTGPTTEAFF.

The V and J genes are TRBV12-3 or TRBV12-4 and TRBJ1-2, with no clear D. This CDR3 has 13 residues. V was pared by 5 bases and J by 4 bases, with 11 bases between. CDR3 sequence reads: CASSQKPLYGYTF. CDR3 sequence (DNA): TGTGCCAGCAGTCAAAAACCGCTCTATGGCTACACCTTC.

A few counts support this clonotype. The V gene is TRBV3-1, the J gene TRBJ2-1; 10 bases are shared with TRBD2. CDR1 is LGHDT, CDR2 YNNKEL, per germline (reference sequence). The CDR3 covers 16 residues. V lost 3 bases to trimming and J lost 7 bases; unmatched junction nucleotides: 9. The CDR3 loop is CASSHASGSFYNEQFF. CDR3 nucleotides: TGTGCCAGCAGCCATGCTAGCGGGAGTTTTTATAATGAGCAGTTCTTC.

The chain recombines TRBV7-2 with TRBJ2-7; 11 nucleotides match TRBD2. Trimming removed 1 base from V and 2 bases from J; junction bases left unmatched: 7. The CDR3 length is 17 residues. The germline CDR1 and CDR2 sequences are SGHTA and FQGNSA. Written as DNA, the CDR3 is TGTGCCAGCAGCTTAGGACTAGCGGGGAGCTGGACCTACGAGCAGTACTTC. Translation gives CASSLGLAGSWTYEQYF. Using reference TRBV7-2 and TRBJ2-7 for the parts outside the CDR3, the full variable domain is GAGVSQSPSNKVTEKGKDVELRCDPISGHTALYWYRQSLGQGLEFLIYFQGNSAPDKSGLPSDRFSAERTGGSVSTLTIQRTQQEDSAVYLCASSLGLAGSWTYEQYFGPGTRLTVT.

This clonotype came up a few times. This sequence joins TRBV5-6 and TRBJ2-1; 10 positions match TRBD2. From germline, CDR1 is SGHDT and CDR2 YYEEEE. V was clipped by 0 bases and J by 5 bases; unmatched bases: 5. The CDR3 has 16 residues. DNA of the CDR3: TGTGCCAGCAGCTTGGTGGCCCTAGCGGGAGACAATGAGCAGTTCTTC. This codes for CASSLVALAGDNEQFF.

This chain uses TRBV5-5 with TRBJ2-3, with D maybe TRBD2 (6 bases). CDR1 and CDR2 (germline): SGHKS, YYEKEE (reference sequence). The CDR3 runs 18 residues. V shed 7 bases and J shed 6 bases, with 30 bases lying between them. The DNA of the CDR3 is TGTGCCAGCGTACCGCAGACTAGAGTAGGTGGGAGCGCGGATACGCAGTATTTT. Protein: CASVPQTRVGGSADTQYF.

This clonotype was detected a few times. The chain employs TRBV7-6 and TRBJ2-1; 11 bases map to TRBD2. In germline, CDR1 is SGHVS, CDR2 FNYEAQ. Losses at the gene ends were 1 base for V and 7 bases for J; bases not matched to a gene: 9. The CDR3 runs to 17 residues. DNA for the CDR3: TGTGCCAGCAGCTTAGTAACCGGACTAGCGGGCTGGAATGAGCAGTTCTTC. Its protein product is CASSLVTGLAGWNEQFF.

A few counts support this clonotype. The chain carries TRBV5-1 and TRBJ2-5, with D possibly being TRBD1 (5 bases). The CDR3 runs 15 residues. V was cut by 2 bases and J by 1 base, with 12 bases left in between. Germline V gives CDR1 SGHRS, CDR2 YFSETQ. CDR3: CASSFLGAVQETQYF. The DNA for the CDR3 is TGCGCCAGCAGCTTCCTAGGGGCGGTCCAAGAGACCCAGTACTTC.

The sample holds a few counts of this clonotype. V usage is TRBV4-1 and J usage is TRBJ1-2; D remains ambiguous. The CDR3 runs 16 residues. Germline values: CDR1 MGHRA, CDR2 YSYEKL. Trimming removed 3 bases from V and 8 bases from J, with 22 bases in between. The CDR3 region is CASSQHIAPGGKGYTF. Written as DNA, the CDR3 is TGCGCCAGCAGCCAGCACATCGCCCCAGGCGGAAAGGGCTACACCTTC.

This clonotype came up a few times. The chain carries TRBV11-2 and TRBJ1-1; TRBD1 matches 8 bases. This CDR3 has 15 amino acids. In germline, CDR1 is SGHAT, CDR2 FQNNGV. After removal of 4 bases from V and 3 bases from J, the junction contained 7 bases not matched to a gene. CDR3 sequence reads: CASSWIRGLDTEAFF. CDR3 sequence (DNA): TGTGCCAGCAGCTGGATCAGGGGGCTGGACACTGAAGCTTTCTTT. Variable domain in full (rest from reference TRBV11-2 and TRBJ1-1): EAGVAQSPRYKIIEKRQSVAFWCNPISGHATLYWYQQILGQGPKLLIQFQNNGVVDDSQLPKDRFSAERLKGVDSTLKIQPAKLEDSAVYLCASSWIRGLDTEAFFGQGTRLTVV.

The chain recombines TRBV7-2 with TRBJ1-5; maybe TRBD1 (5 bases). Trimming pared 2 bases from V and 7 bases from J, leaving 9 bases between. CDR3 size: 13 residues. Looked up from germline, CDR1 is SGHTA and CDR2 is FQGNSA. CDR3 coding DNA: TGTGCCAGCAGCTTAAGGGGTCTGCAGCCCCAGCATTTT. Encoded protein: CASSLRGLQPQHF.

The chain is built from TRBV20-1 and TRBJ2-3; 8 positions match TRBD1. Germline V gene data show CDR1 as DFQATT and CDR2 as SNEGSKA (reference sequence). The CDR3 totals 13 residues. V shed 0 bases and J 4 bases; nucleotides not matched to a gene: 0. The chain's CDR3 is CSAREQGADTQYF. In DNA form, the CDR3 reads TGCAGTGCTAGAGAACAGGGGGCAGATACGCAGTATTTT.

The CDR3 region has the DNA TGTGCCAGCAGTCCTCTTCCGGACTCCGGGGTTTATGGCTACACCTTC. Encoded protein: CASSPLPDSGVYGYTF. V usage is TRBV12-3 or TRBV12-4 and J usage is TRBJ1-2; D is ambiguous. This CDR3 comprises 16 residues. Trimming took off 5 bases at V and 5 bases at J, with 21 bases between the two ends.

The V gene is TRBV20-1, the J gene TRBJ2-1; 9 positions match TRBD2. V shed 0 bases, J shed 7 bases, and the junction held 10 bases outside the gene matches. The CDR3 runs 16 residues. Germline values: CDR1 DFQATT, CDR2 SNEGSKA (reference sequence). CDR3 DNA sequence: TGCAGTGCTAGAGAACAGACTAGCGGCCAGGGTAATGAGCAGTTCTTC. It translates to CSAREQTSGQGNEQFF.

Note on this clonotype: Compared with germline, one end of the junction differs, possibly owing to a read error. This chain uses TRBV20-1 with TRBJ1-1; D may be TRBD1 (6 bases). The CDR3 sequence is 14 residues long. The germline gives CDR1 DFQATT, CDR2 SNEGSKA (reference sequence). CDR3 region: CGARKTGSNTEAFF. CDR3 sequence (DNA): TGCGGTGCTAGGAAGACAGGATCGAACACTGAAGCTTTCTTT.

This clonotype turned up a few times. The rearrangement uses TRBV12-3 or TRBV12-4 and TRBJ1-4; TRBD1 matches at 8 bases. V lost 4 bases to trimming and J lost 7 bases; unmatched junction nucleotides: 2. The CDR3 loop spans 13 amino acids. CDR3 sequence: CASSSQGAEKLFF. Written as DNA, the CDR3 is TGTGCCAGCAGTTCGCAGGGGGCTGAAAAACTGTTTTTT.

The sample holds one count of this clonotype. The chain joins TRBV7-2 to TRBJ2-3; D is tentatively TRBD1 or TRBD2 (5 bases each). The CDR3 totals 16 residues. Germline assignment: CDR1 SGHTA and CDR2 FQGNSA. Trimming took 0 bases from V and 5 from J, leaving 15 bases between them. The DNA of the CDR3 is TGTGCCAGCAGCTTAGCCGGTGGGGTGAGGGGAGATACGCAGTATTTT. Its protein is CASSLAGGVRGDTQYF.

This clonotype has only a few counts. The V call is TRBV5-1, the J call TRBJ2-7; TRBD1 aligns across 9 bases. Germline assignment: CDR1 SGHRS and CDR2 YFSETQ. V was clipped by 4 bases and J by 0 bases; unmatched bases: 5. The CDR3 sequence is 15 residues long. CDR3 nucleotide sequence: TGCGCCAGCAGCCCCGGGACAGGGAACTCCTACGAGCAGTACTTC. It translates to CASSPGTGNSYEQYF.

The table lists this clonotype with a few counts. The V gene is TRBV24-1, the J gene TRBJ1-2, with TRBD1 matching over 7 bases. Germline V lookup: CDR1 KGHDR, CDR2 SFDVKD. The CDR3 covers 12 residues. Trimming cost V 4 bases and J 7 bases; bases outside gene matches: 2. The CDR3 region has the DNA TGTGCCACCAGTGACGGGACAGCTGGCTACACCTTC. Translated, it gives CATSDGTAGYTF.

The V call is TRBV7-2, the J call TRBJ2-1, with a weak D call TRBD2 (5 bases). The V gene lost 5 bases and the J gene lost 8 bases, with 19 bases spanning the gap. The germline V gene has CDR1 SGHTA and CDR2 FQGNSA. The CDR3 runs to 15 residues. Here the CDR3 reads CASSPKWLQRDEQFF. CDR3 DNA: TGTGCCAGCAGCCCCAAGTGGCTCCAGAGGGATGAGCAGTTCTTC.

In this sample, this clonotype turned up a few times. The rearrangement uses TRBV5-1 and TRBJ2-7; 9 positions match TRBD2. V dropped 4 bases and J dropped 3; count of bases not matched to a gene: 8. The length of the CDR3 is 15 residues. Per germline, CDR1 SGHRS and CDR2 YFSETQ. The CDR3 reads CASSPMRREGYEQYF. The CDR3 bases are TGCGCCAGCAGCCCTATGAGGCGGGAGGGCTACGAGCAGTACTTC.

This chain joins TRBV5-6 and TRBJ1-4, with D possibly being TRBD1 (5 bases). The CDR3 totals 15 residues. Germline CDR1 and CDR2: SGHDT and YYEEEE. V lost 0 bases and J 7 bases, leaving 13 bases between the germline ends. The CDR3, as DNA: TGTGCCAGCAGCTTGGTTGGCAGGGAGGCTGAAAAACTGTTTTTT. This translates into CASSLVGREAEKLFF.

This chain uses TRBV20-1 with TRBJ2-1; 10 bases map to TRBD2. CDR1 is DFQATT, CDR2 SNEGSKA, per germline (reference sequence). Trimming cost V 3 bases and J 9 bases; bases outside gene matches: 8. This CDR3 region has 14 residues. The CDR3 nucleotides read TGCAGTGCTAGTCCTAGCGGGAGAGTCGGTGAGCAGTTCTTC. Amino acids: CSASPSGRVGEQFF.

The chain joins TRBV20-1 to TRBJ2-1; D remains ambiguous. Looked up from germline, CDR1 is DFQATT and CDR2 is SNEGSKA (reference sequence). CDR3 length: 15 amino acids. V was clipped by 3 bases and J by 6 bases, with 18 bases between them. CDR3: CSASDDRPRRNEQFF. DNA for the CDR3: TGCAGTGCTAGTGATGACCGCCCCCGACGCAATGAGCAGTTCTTC.

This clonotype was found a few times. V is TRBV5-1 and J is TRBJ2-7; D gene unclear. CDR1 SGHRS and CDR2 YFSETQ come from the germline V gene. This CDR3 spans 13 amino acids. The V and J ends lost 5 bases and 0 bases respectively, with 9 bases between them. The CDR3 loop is CASRRSPSYEQYF. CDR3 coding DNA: TGCGCCAGCAGACGGTCGCCCTCCTACGAGCAGTACTTC. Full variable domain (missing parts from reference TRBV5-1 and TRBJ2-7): KAGVTQTPRYLIKTRGQQVTLSCSPISGHRSVSWYQQTPGQGLQFLFEYFSETQRNKGNFPGRFSGRQFSNSRSEMNVSTLELGDSALYLCASRRSPSYEQYFGPGTRLTVT.

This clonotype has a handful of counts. The CDR3 DNA follows: TGTGCCAGCAGCCGACAGCAAAACTATGGCTACACCTTC. This encodes CASSRQQNYGYTF. The V call is TRBV7-9, the J call TRBJ1-2; possibly TRBD1 for D (5 bases). The germline V gene encodes CDR1 SEHNR and CDR2 FQNEAQ (reference sequence). V was cut by 5 bases and J by 2 bases, with 9 bases left in between. The CDR3 length is 13 residues.

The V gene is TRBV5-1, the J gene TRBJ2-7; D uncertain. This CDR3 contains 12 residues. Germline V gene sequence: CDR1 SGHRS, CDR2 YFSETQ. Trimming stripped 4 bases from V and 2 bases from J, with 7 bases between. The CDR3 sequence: CASSEVAYEQYF. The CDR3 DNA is TGCGCCAGCAGCGAGGTCGCCTACGAGCAGTACTTC.

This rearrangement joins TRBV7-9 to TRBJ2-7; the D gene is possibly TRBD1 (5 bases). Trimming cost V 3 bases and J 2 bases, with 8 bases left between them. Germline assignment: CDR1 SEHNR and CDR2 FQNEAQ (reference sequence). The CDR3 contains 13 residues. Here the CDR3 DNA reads TGTGCCAGCAGCTTCAGGGTCCCCTACGAGCAGTACTTC. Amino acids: CASSFRVPYEQYF.

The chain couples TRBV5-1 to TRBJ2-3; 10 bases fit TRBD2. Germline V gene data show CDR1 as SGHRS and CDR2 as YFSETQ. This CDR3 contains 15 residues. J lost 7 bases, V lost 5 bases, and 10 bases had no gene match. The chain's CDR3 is CASSYKREGQNTQYF. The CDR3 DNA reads TGCGCCAGCAGTTACAAGCGGGAGGGCCAAAATACGCAGTATTTT.